The rows below give T cell receptor beta chains drawn from one sample of a study of T-cell memory formation after mild COVID-19. One entry per CDR3 protein results from TCRdb running MiXCR on the 5' RACE reads. The table has under 150,000 distinct CDR3 sequences, around a sixth seen once. Input material: PBMCs or a T cell subset sorted from them (not recorded which). These receptors originate from an adult woman who had mild COVID-19 (a few samples of this study predate the infection). Cell type and time point are not known. CDR3s include the opening cysteine and the closing phenylalanine or tryptophan. The order of the fields is V gene, CDR3 length, clone size, J gene, D gene, CDR3 DNA, CDR3 protein. The D gene is left open where the match is weak. Clone size appears in some rows only: once, few, many, or a class for an expanded clone.

>TRBV28|16|few|TRBJ1-5|NA
TGTGCCAGCAGTTTAGGTCCAATGGGGAGCAATCAGCCCCAGCATTTT
CASSLGPMGSNQPQHF
>TRBV5-1|15|NA|TRBJ1-1|TRBD1
TGCGCCAGCAGCTTGGCAGGGGGCGGGACCACTGAAGCTTTCTTT
CASSLAGGGTTEAFF
>TRBV20-1|18|NA|TRBJ2-1|TRBD2
TGCAGTGCTAGAGGAAGCCTAGCGGGGGGGAGCTCCTACAATGAGCAGTTCTTC
CSARGSLAGGSSYNEQFF
>TRBV5-1|15|few|TRBJ2-1|TRBD2
TGCGCCAGCCGGGGACTAGCGGGGAACAACAATGAGCAGTTCTTC
CASRGLAGNNNEQFF
>TRBV2|15|NA|TRBJ2-1|TRBD2
TGTGCCAGCAGACAGGGACTAGTCGCAAGGAGTGAGCAGTTCTTC
CASRQGLVARSEQFF
>TRBV4-3|17|few|TRBJ2-7|TRBD1
TGCGCCAGCAGCTCGCAGAGAAACTTAGGGGGCCCCTACGAGCAGTACTTC
CASSSQRNLGGPYEQYF
>TRBV20-1|16|NA|TRBJ2-3|TRBD2
TGCAGTGCTAGAAGCTGGACTAGCGGCCGCACAGATACGCAGTATTTT
CSARSWTSGRTDTQYF
>TRBV9|20|NA|TRBJ2-1|TRBD2
TGTGCCAGCAGCGGATCCCAGGGGACTAGCGGGTGGGTGAAGGACAATGAGCAGTTCTTC
CASSGSQGTSGWVKDNEQFF
>TRBV27|17|few|TRBJ1-6|NA
TGTGCCAGCAGTTTTGTCGTGACCGGCCGCTATAATTCACCCCTCCACTTT
CASSFVVTGRYNSPLHF
>TRBV6-6|12|NA|TRBJ2-1|NA
TGTGCCAGCAGTTACGGGGGGAATGAGCAGTTCTTC
CASSYGGNEQFF
>TRBV4-3|17|few|TRBJ2-1|TRBD2
TGCGCCAGCAGCCAAGATACCGGGACTAGCGGTCACAATGAGCAGTTCTTC
CASSQDTGTSGHNEQFF
>TRBV30|15|few|TRBJ2-7|TRBD2
TGTGCCTGGAGTACTGGACTAGCGGGAGTCACCGAGCAGTACTTC
CAWSTGLAGVTEQYF
>TRBV24-1|13|NA|TRBJ2-1|NA
TGTGCCACCGTGGGGTGGGCGAGCGCTGAGCAGTTCTTC
CATVGWASAEQFF
>TRBV20-1|14|NA|TRBJ1-1|TRBD1
TGCAGTGCTCCTTGGACAGGGGGGCGAGATGAAGCTTTCTTT
CSAPWTGGRDEAFF
>TRBV24-1|15|few|TRBJ2-3|NA
TGTGCCACCAGTGAGACTACCCCTAGCACAGATACGCAGTATTTT
CATSETTPSTDTQYF
>TRBV2|15|NA|TRBJ1-4|NA
TGTGCCAGCAAGACGCAGGGGCAGGATAATGAAAAACTGTTTTTT
CASKTQGQDNEKLFF
>TRBV29-1|12|few|TRBJ1-1|NA
TGCAGCGTTGGGTTTCCGAACACTGAAGCTTTCTTT
CSVGFPNTEAFF
>TRBV7-2|13|few|TRBJ2-5|TRBD1
TGTGCCAGCAGCTTCACAGGGGGGGAGACCCAGTACTTC
CASSFTGGETQYF
>TRBV12-3/TRBV12-4|15|few|TRBJ2-1|TRBD2
TGTGCCAGCAGGATTAGCGGGAGCTCCTACAATGAGCAGTTCTTC
CASRISGSSYNEQFF
>TRBV12-3/TRBV12-4|16|few|TRBJ2-1|NA
TGTGCCAGCAGTGGGGTTGGTAGCAACCTCTACAATGAGCAGTTCTTC
CASSGVGSNLYNEQFF
>TRBV4-3|16|NA|TRBJ2-7|NA
TGCGCCAGCAGCCAAGAAGGACACCTCAGCTCCTACGAGCAGTACTTC
CASSQEGHLSSYEQYF
>TRBV7-8|13|few|TRBJ2-7|NA
TGTGCCAGCAGCTTAGTTACAGCCTACGAGCAGTACTTC
CASSLVTAYEQYF
>TRBV19|14|NA|TRBJ1-1|NA
TGTGCCAGTAGTATAGGACTCCTGGGCACTGAAGCTTTCTTT
CASSIGLLGTEAFF
>TRBV29-1|15|NA|TRBJ2-2|NA
TGCAGCGCCCTTGGGGGCTGGGCCAACACCGGGGAGCTGTTTTTT
CSALGGWANTGELFF
>TRBV7-9|14|few|TRBJ1-6|NA
TGTGCCAGCAGCTTGGAAATCGGGAATTCACCCCTCCACTTT
CASSLEIGNSPLHF
>TRBV20-1|15|NA|TRBJ2-7|TRBD2
TGCAGTGCTAGAGTCCCCGGGAGGGAACCCTACGAGCAGTACTTC
CSARVPGREPYEQYF
>TRBV7-2|16|few|TRBJ2-7|TRBD1
TGTGCCAGCAGCTTAGGGACAGGGATCCCATCCTACGAGCAGTACTTC
CASSLGTGIPSYEQYF
>TRBV2|15|NA|TRBJ2-7|TRBD1
TGTGCCAGCACTCCGTGGGACAGGGGGTCCTACGAGCAGTACTTC
CASTPWDRGSYEQYF
>TRBV6-6|15|NA|TRBJ2-3|TRBD1
TGTGCCAGCAGCCGGGGACAGGGAGGCACAGATACGCAGTATTTT
CASSRGQGGTDTQYF
>TRBV5-1|15|NA|TRBJ2-2|NA
TGCGCCAGCAGCTTCTTTCCTGGGAACACCGGGGAGCTGTTTTTT
CASSFFPGNTGELFF
>TRBV12-3/TRBV12-4|14|few|TRBJ2-1|TRBD1
TGTGCCAGCAGGACAGGGGGCACCTACAATGAGCAGTTCTTC
CASRTGGTYNEQFF
>TRBV24-1|16|NA|TRBJ1-1|TRBD1
TGTGCCACCAGTGTCGGACAGGGCGCGGGGAACACTGAAGCTTTCTTT
CATSVGQGAGNTEAFF
>TRBV4-3|15|few|TRBJ2-7|TRBD1
TGCGCCAGCAGCCAGACCCGGGACAGGGGGTTCGAGCAGTACTTC
CASSQTRDRGFEQYF